The entry below describes one T cell receptor (beta chain). These data come from a study of blood T cell repertoires in COVID-19. Here immunoSEQ multiplex PCR was the method, and the copy in TCRdb shows in-frame clones only, minus some. The table records some 230,000 clones, 85% of them present only once. Germline-derived CDR1 and CDR2 are MGHRA and YSYEKL. This CDR3 comprises 15 residues. V lost 1 base to trimming and J lost 11 bases, with 20 bases between them. The clonotype was recovered from a man between 40 and 49 years old with acute or convalescent COVID-19. The chain carries TRBV4-1 and TRBJ1-2; tentatively, D is TRBD1 (5 bases). Specimen: peripheral blood. The CDR3 DNA sequence: TGCGCCAGCAGCCAAGGGTCCGGGACTGCGCGTGGGTACACCTTC. This gives the protein CASSQGSGTARGYTF.